This passage covers 20 T cell receptor beta chains from one sample sequenced in a study of T-cell reconstitution after alpha-beta-depleted transplantation in children. Preparation of the TCRbeta library involved a method that used unique molecular identifiers. TCRdb ran MiXCR on the PCR reads and lists one entry per CDR3 protein. Of hundreds of thousands of distinct CDR3 sequences listed, around a sixth are singletons. The sample was PBMCs, mostly from graft donor cells, taken 360 days after TCRalphabeta/CD19-depleted stem cell transplant. These receptors came from a male patient between 2 and 10 years old who had a stem cell transplant for acute lymphoblastic leukemia, so the T cells may come from the graft donor.

The chain carries TRBV11-2 and TRBJ2-3; D perhaps matches TRBD2 (6 bases). The CDR3 sequence is 18 residues long. The germline gives CDR1 SGHAT, CDR2 FQNNGV. V was clipped by 7 bases and J by 0 bases, with 23 bases between them. The CDR3 nucleotides read TGTGCCAGCACAACCTCCCATCTGGGACTCCCGAGCACAGATACGCAGTATTTT. Amino acid sequence: CASTTSHLGLPSTDTQYF.

This chain joins TRBV20-1 and TRBJ2-2, with 10 nucleotides matching TRBD2. The CDR3 is 14 amino acids. Germline V CDR1 and CDR2: DFQATT, SNEGSKA (reference sequence). Trimming removed 6 bases from V and 1 base from J; junction bases left unmatched: 2. The CDR3 here is CSAWTSGNTGELFF. CDR3 DNA sequence: TGCAGTGCGTGGACTAGCGGGAACACCGGGGAGCTGTTTTTT.

This clonotype appeared a few times. This chain connects TRBV4-3 to TRBJ2-1; 15 nucleotides match TRBD2. Germline values: CDR1 LGHNA, CDR2 YSLEER. J gave up 7 bases and V 1 base, and 11 bases lay outside the gene matches. The CDR3 loop spans 19 amino acids. CDR3 protein: CASSQVGKAGTSGGNEQFF. CDR3 in DNA: TGCGCCAGCAGCCAAGTTGGCAAAGCCGGGACTAGCGGGGGGAATGAGCAGTTCTTC.

V gene TRBV12-3 or TRBV12-4 combines with J gene TRBJ2-7; D may be TRBD1 (6 bases). Trimming left V 5 bases short and J 1 base short, with 9 bases between. The CDR3 sequence is 13 residues long. The CDR3 coding sequence is TGTGCCAGCAGTCCACAGGGATCCTACGAGCAGTACTTC. This codes for CASSPQGSYEQYF.

This sequence joins TRBV12-3 or TRBV12-4 and TRBJ1-2, with TRBD1 identical over 9 bases. Losses at the gene ends were 3 bases for V and 4 bases for J; bases not matched to a gene: 3. CDR3 length: 14 amino acids. The chain's CDR3 is CASSFRTGVYGYTF. CDR3 in DNA: TGTGCCAGCAGTTTCCGGACAGGGGTCTATGGCTACACCTTC.

The sample holds a few counts of this clonotype. CDR3 bases: TGTGCCAGCAGCCAAGATAGCAGCAAAAGTGAAGTTAATGAGCAGTTCTTC. Protein product: CASSQDSSKSEVNEQFF. The V gene is TRBV4-2, the J gene TRBJ2-1, with no clear D. V was cut by 0 bases and J by 7 bases, with 19 bases left in between. Germline CDR1 LGHNA, CDR2 YNFKEQ. The CDR3 spans 17 residues.

V gene TRBV18 combines with J gene TRBJ2-6; D gene uncertain. The CDR3 loop spans 16 amino acids. Trimming shortened V by 2 bases and J by 0 bases, and 8 bases separated the two germline ends. Germline CDR1 is KGHSH and CDR2 is LQKENI. CDR3 sequence: CASSPNGLSGANVLTF. Written as DNA, the CDR3 is TGTGCCAGCTCACCAAACGGGCTCTCTGGGGCCAACGTCCTGACTTTC.

The sample holds a few counts of this clonotype. The chain employs TRBV28 and TRBJ1-1, with 7 bases matching TRBD1. The junction had 2 bases not matched to a gene; V was cut back by 6 bases and J by 7 bases. The CDR3 loop spans 11 amino acids. Per the germline V gene, CDR1 is MDHEN and CDR2 is SYDVKM. Here the CDR3 reads CASRRQGEAFF. CDR3 sequence (DNA): TGTGCCAGCAGACGACAGGGTGAAGCTTTCTTT.

The chain joins TRBV3-1 to TRBJ2-7; possible D gene TRBD1, 5 bases. V shed 8 bases and J shed 4 bases, with 24 bases lying between them. Germline loops: CDR1 LGHDT, CDR2 YNNKEL (reference sequence). CDR3 length equals 16 residues. DNA of the CDR3: TGTGCCAGCTCCAAAGAAGGGGATGGAATAAATTACGAGCAGTACTTC. Amino acid sequence: CASSKEGDGINYEQYF.

The chain has TRBV11-1 and TRBJ2-1, with 7 bases matching TRBD1. The CDR3 is 19 amino acids. CDR1 SGHAT and CDR2 FQDESV come from the germline V gene (reference sequence). V was clipped by 3 bases and J by 3 bases; unmatched bases: 17. This CDR3 reads CASSLRTGFEGLGYNEQFF. In nucleotides, the CDR3 is TGTGCCAGCAGCTTGAGGACAGGCTTTGAGGGGTTGGGCTACAATGAGCAGTTCTTC.

This clonotype was found a few times. The chain combines TRBV7-9 with TRBJ1-6; 8 nucleotides line up with TRBD1. V lost 4 bases to trimming and J lost 9 bases; unmatched junction nucleotides: 8. Germline values: CDR1 SEHNR, CDR2 FQNEAQ (reference sequence). This CDR3 is built from 15 residues. The CDR3 region is CASSSPDRAFSPLHF. The CDR3 bases are TGTGCCAGCAGCTCCCCGGACAGGGCGTTTTCACCCCTCCACTTT.

The rearrangement links TRBV20-1 to TRBJ1-3; 7 bases line up with TRBD1. The CDR3 extends over 14 amino acids. The germline gives CDR1 DFQATT, CDR2 SNEGSKA (reference sequence). V lost 1 base and J lost 4; bases outside the gene matches: 4. CDR3 nucleotides: TGCAGTGCTAGAGCCGACAGGGTGGGAAACACCATATATTTT. Its translation is CSARADRVGNTIYF.

The chain employs TRBV12-3 or TRBV12-4 and TRBJ2-1; the match to TRBD2 covers 7 bases. The CDR3 sequence is 14 residues long. The CDR3 DNA follows: TGTGCTTCAATGGGGGGGTACTCCTACAATGAGCAGTTCTTC. Translating gives CASMGGYSYNEQFF.

The gene calls are TRBV20-1 and TRBJ2-5; 7 bases align to TRBD1. The germline CDR1 and CDR2 sequences are DFQATT and SNEGSKA (reference sequence). V lost 1 base to trimming and J lost 5 bases; unmatched junction nucleotides: 7. CDR3 length: 14 amino acids. The CDR3 DNA follows: TGCAGTGCTAGAGGGACAGGTTTGGTGGAGACCCAGTACTTC. Translating it yields CSARGTGLVETQYF.

The rearrangement uses TRBV21-1 and TRBJ2-7; the table calls TRBD1, which could not be checked here. TRBV21-1 is described as a pseudogene. This CDR3 contains 14 residues. In DNA form, the CDR3 reads TGTGCCAGCAGCACTGGACAGGTTACCTACGAGCAGTACTTC. Translation gives CASSTGQVTYEQYF.

This clonotype was seen repeatedly, ten times or more. V is TRBV12-3 or TRBV12-4 and J is TRBJ1-2; D is perhaps TRBD1 (5 bases). The CDR3 contains 13 residues. The V gene lost 5 bases and the J gene lost 7 bases, with 14 bases spanning the gap. This CDR3 is CASSARQLSGYTF. The DNA of the CDR3 is TGTGCCAGCAGTGCACGACAGCTAAGTGGCTACACCTTC.

This clonotype was observed a few times. At one of its ends the junction is not consistent with the germline gene, which may arise from a read error. The chain carries TRBV15 and TRBJ1-1, with 7 bases identical to TRBD1. In germline, CDR1 is LNHNV, CDR2 YYDKDF (reference sequence). This CDR3 has 16 amino acids. The CDR3: CATSGEYRGMNTEAFF. The CDR3 bases are TGTGCCACCAGCGGAGAATACAGGGGCATGAACACTGAAGCTTTCTTT.

In this sample, this clonotype turned up a few times. The chain recombines TRBV15 with TRBJ1-5, with D maybe TRBD1 (5 bases). The CDR3 runs to 15 residues. Trimming took 1 base from V and 0 from J, leaving 7 bases between them. The germline gives CDR1 LNHNV, CDR2 YYDKDF (reference sequence). The CDR3 loop reads CATSRGQLSNQPQHF. CDR3 DNA: TGTGCCACCAGCAGAGGACAGCTTAGCAATCAGCCCCAGCATTTT.

This clonotype was counted many times. CDR3 nucleotides: TGTGCCAGCAGTTACGCGGATCTCTACGAGCAGTACTTC. Amino acid sequence: CASSYADLYEQYF. The V gene is TRBV6-2 or TRBV6-3, the J gene TRBJ2-7; unclear D gene. Germline-derived CDR1 and CDR2 are MNHEY and SVGEGT. The V end was cut by 2 bases, the J end by 3 bases, with 8 bases between. The CDR3 covers 13 residues.

This clonotype appeared a few times. This sequence joins TRBV6-5 and TRBJ2-5; D not resolved. Germline assignment: CDR1 MNHEY and CDR2 SVGAGI. Deletions cut 4 bases from V and 6 bases from J, with 6 bases between. The CDR3 totals 11 residues. The CDR3 DNA reads TGTGCCAGCAGTTCCTCGAAGACCCAGTACTTC. Translating it yields CASSSSKTQYF.